The clone carrying this TCR beta chain was counted only a few times. Its cognate antigen is unknown. TCR sequencing used cDNA made by reverse transcription of extracted RNA. Sequencing used immunoSEQ multiplex PCR; TCRdb keeps in-frame clones, though not all of them. The table records 150,000 or so clones, around 50% of them present only once. Specimens obtained from alopecia areata patients comprised lesional scalp punch biopsies and peripheral blood. The data derive from a study of CD8+ T cells in alopecia areata. As for the study in general: Among treated patients, oral tofacitinib was administered at 5 to 10 mg twice daily.

Trimming cost V 5 bases and J 4 bases, with 11 bases left between them. The CDR3 runs 13 residues. CDR1 and CDR2 (germline): SGHRS, YFSETQ. Study-level findings and limits: The study found higher clonality in lesional than normal scalp, especially in alopecia totalis/universalis. Sequencing of scalp tissue also captures the resident alphabeta T cells of normal skin.

Source material: CD4+ T cells sorted from blood. The chain has TRBV5-1 and TRBJ2-3, with D uncertain. The TCR sequence derives from a human donor with alopecia areata. This CDR3 is CASSLSGPDTQYF. Written as DNA, the CDR3 is TGCGCCAGCAGTTTATCCGGGCCAGATACGCAGTATTTT.